Presented here are 30 T cell receptor beta chains from one specimen sequenced in a study of OX40 agonist ivuxolimab in advanced cancers. Clones were read by immunoSEQ multiplex PCR, and TCRdb kept only the in-frame ones, dropping some. The sample has approximately 92,000 clones, approximately 95% seen once. The sample in question was CD4+ or CD8+ T cells sorted from blood, obtained in a trial of the OX40 agonist ivuxolimab. These receptors were obtained from an adult with an advanced solid tumor such as melanoma, head and neck, liver or kidney cancer.

This chain connects TRBV11-2 to TRBJ2-3; D is ambiguous. Germline V gives CDR1 SGHAT, CDR2 FQNNGV. The CDR3 spans 13 residues. V was shortened by 3 bases and J by 3 bases, with 7 bases between the two germline ends. DNA for the CDR3: TGTGCCAGCAGCTTGGGTGGAACAGATACGCAGTATTTT. This translates into CASSLGGTDTQYF.

V and J are TRBV30 and TRBJ2-7, with D uncertain. Germline V gives CDR1 GTSNPN, CDR2 SVGIG (reference sequence). V gave up 0 bases and J gave up 0 bases, with 6 bases separating them. The CDR3 is 13 amino acids. The CDR3 region is CAWSVWGSYEQYF. CDR3 coding DNA: TGTGCCTGGAGTGTATGGGGCTCCTACGAGCAGTACTTC.

The CDR3 DNA sequence: TGTGCCAGCAGTAACAGGGTCCGGGGGCTTGAAGCTTTCTTT. This encodes CASSNRVRGLEAFF. The chain joins TRBV6-5 to TRBJ1-1; weak D call: TRBD1 (6 bases). Trimming cost V 5 bases and J 7 bases, with 17 bases left between them. Per germline, CDR1 MNHEY and CDR2 SVGAGI. The CDR3 has 14 residues.

The rearrangement uses TRBV4-3 and TRBJ2-6; D call uncertain. The germline V and J ends were trimmed by 0 bases and 4 bases, with 10 bases remaining between them. This CDR3 spans 16 amino acids. Germline V CDR1 and CDR2: LGHNA, YSLEER. This CDR3 reads CASSQDLLQGANVLTF. The CDR3 DNA reads as TGCGCCAGCAGCCAAGATTTACTACAGGGGGCCAACGTCCTGACTTTC.

J is TRBJ2-1 and V is TRBV7-8, with 15 bases that match TRBD2. With 3 bases clipped from V and 8 bases from J, the junction kept 2 bases outside the gene matches. The CDR3 is made up of 15 amino acids. Germline V gene sequence: CDR1 SGHVS, CDR2 FQNEAQ. The CDR3 protein is CASSFGLAGGDEQFF. In DNA form, the CDR3 reads TGTGCCAGCAGCTTTGGACTAGCGGGGGGGGATGAGCAGTTCTTC.

This chain connects TRBV7-3 to TRBJ1-1, with D unresolved. CDR1 and CDR2 from the germline V gene are SGHTA and FQGTGA. The ends were cut back, 5 bases at V and 6 bases at J, with 13 bases in the middle. The CDR3 covers 13 residues. This chain's CDR3 is CASSPPGDPEAFF. The CDR3 coding sequence is TGTGCCAGCAGCCCCCCCGGGGATCCTGAAGCTTTCTTT.

The CDR3 DNA reads as TGTGCCAGCAGCTTATTCTCTCCGGGACAGGGGGCAAGCTCTTCTGGAAACACCATATATTTT. This codes for CASSLFSPGQGASSSGNTIYF. The chain carries TRBV13 and TRBJ1-3; the match to TRBD1 covers 12 bases. Trimming took 2 bases from V and 1 from J; bases not matched to a gene: 15. Germline values: CDR1 PRHDT, CDR2 FYEKMQ (reference sequence). The CDR3 runs to 21 residues.

This sequence joins TRBV13 and TRBJ1-1, with D unclear. The germline V gene encodes CDR1 PRHDT and CDR2 FYEKMQ (reference sequence). This CDR3 contains 14 residues. V lost 0 bases and J 0 bases, leaving 5 bases between the germline ends. The CDR3 loop is CASSLGGMNTEAFF. CDR3 coding DNA: TGTGCCAGCAGCTTAGGGGGAATGAACACTGAAGCTTTCTTT.

For the CDR3, the DNA is TGTGCCAGCAGTTTACCCTTCCGCGGGGGGACCGGGGAGCTGTTTTTT. Protein: CASSLPFRGGTGELFF. The chain employs TRBV27 and TRBJ2-2; 8 positions agree with TRBD2. CDR1 is MNHEY and CDR2 is SMNVEV in the germline V gene (reference sequence). The CDR3 runs to 16 residues. V shed 2 bases, J shed 5 bases, and the junction held 7 bases outside the gene matches.

The rearrangement uses TRBV7-8 and TRBJ2-3; TRBD1 aligns across 9 bases. Looked up from germline, CDR1 is SGHVS and CDR2 is FQNEAQ. V lost 4 bases, J lost 2 bases, and 4 bases stayed unmatched. The CDR3 covers 15 residues. The CDR3 is CASSSWDRVTDTQYF. The DNA for the CDR3 is TGTGCCAGCAGCTCCTGGGACAGGGTCACAGATACGCAGTATTTT. The variable domain in full, with the rest retrieved from reference TRBV7-8 and TRBJ2-3, is GAGVSQSPRYKVAKRGQDVALRCDPISGHVSLFWYQQALGQGPEFLTYFQNEAQLDKSGLPSDRFFAERPEGSVSTLKIQRTQQEDSAVYLCASSSWDRVTDTQYFGPGTRLTVL.

The V call is TRBV5-4, the J call TRBJ1-2; D not certain. Germline V CDR1 and CDR2: SGHNT, YYREEE (reference sequence). The CDR3 contains 13 residues. The V and J ends lost 3 bases and 5 bases respectively, with 11 bases between them. The CDR3 loop reads CASSSAGGYGYTF. The CDR3 nucleotides read TGTGCCAGCAGCTCGGCGGGAGGGTATGGCTACACCTTC.

This clone was seen more than once but under ten times. V usage is TRBV7-9 and J usage is TRBJ1-2; 8 nucleotides align to TRBD1. The germline gives CDR1 SEHNR, CDR2 FQNEAQ (reference sequence). The CDR3 is made up of 16 amino acids. Trimming removed 4 bases from V and 3 bases from J; junction bases left unmatched: 10. The CDR3 region is CASSSEPGTGDYGYTF. CDR3 coding DNA: TGTGCCAGCAGCTCCGAACCCGGGACAGGTGACTATGGCTACACCTTC.

This sequence joins TRBV28 and TRBJ2-2; 7 bases fit TRBD1. V lost 3 bases to trimming and J lost 3 bases; unmatched junction nucleotides: 7. The length of the CDR3 is 16 residues. CDR1 is MDHEN and CDR2 is SYDVKM in the germline V gene. CDR3 residues: CASSFNRGSDTGELFF. The CDR3 DNA is TGTGCCAGCAGTTTCAACAGGGGTTCGGACACCGGGGAGCTGTTTTTT.

This rearrangement joins TRBV27 to TRBJ2-7; TRBD2 matches 7 bases. CDR1 MNHEY and CDR2 SMNVEV come from the germline V gene (reference sequence). Trimming removed 0 bases from V and 3 bases from J; junction bases left unmatched: 5. CDR3 size: 15 residues. Written as DNA, the CDR3 is TGTGCCAGCAGTTTATCGGCGGGAGCCATCTACGAGCAGTACTTC. Encoded protein: CASSLSAGAIYEQYF.

The gene calls are TRBV4-2 and TRBJ2-1; D is unclear. V was trimmed by 3 bases and J by 7 bases, leaving 10 bases between them. Germline values: CDR1 LGHNA, CDR2 YNFKEQ. The CDR3 has 13 amino acids. CDR3 nucleotides: TGTGCCAGCAGCCAGCCTCCGGGTAATGAGCAGTTCTTC. It encodes CASSQPPGNEQFF.

This clone was picked up one time. V is TRBV7-9 and J is TRBJ2-7; 8 positions agree with TRBD2. The CDR3 is 12 amino acids. The V and J ends lost 7 bases and 6 bases, in that order; junction bases with no gene match: 5. The germline gives CDR1 SEHNR, CDR2 FQNEAQ (reference sequence). CDR3 in amino acids: CASTGTRGEQYF. The CDR3 DNA follows: TGTGCCAGCACCGGGACTAGGGGCGAGCAGTACTTC.

The chain joins TRBV6-5 to TRBJ1-1; D is undetermined. The ends were cut back, 7 bases at V and 2 bases at J, with 11 bases in the middle. CDR1 and CDR2 (germline): MNHEY, SVGAGI. The length of the CDR3 is 13 residues. CDR3 coding DNA: TGTGCCAGCACCTTTCATGAAAACACTGAAGCTTTCTTT. This translates into CASTFHENTEAFF.

The rearrangement joins TRBV28 to TRBJ1-1; perhaps TRBD1 as D (6 bases). V gave up 3 bases and J gave up 3 bases, with 14 bases separating them. Germline V gene lookup returns CDR1 MDHEN and CDR2 SYDVKM. The CDR3 runs 15 residues. CDR3 region: CASSFWDKEDTEAFF. The CDR3 DNA is TGTGCCAGCAGTTTTTGGGACAAGGAAGACACTGAAGCTTTCTTT.

The J gene is TRBJ2-5, the V gene TRBV7-9; 7 nucleotides line up with TRBD1. With V trimmed by 2 bases and J by 2 bases, 8 bases remained unmatched. The CDR3 length is 16 residues. Germline V lookup: CDR1 SEHNR, CDR2 FQNEAQ (reference sequence). CDR3 DNA sequence: TGTGCCAGCAGCTTATCATACGGGACAGCTCAAGAGACCCAGTACTTC. This gives the protein CASSLSYGTAQETQYF.

The chain carries TRBV28 and TRBJ2-7, with TRBD1 matching 10 bases. Germline V gene data show CDR1 as MDHEN and CDR2 as SYDVKM. This CDR3 has 14 amino acids. V lost 1 base, J lost 6 bases, and 3 bases stayed unmatched. The CDR3 DNA reads TGTGCCAGCAGTTTATCGGGGACAGGGGTCGAGCAGTACTTC. It yields the protein CASSLSGTGVEQYF.

The V call is TRBV27, the J call TRBJ2-7; tentatively, D is TRBD2 (5 bases). The V end was cut by 1 base, the J end by 3 bases, with 10 bases between. This CDR3 is built from 14 residues. Germline lookup yields CDR1 MNHEY and CDR2 SMNVEV (reference sequence). CDR3 amino acids: CASSLWREGYEQYF. The CDR3 coding sequence is TGTGCCAGCAGTTTATGGAGAGAGGGCTACGAGCAGTACTTC.

The V call is TRBV5-4, the J call TRBJ2-7; a weak D match, TRBD1 (6 bases). Germline V lookup: CDR1 SGHNT, CDR2 YYREEE (reference sequence). CDR3 size: 14 residues. With 2 bases removed from V and 3 bases from J, the gap between germline ends came to 12 bases. DNA for the CDR3: TGTGCCAGCAGCTTCGCCGGGACACTCTACGAGCAGTACTTC. Amino acid sequence: CASSFAGTLYEQYF.

The chain joins TRBV6-5 to TRBJ2-1; D unclear. Trimming stripped 8 bases from V and 4 bases from J, with 15 bases between. Germline CDR1 MNHEY, CDR2 SVGAGI. There are 14 residues in the CDR3. CDR3: CASGALGSYNEQFF. The CDR3 DNA follows: TGTGCCAGCGGCGCCTTAGGGTCTTACAATGAGCAGTTCTTC.

The rearrangement uses TRBV7-3 and TRBJ2-3; TRBD2 is a possible D gene (6 bases). CDR1 is SGHTA and CDR2 is FQGTGA in the germline V gene. CDR3 size: 17 residues. The V end lost 5 bases, the J end lost 4 bases, and 22 bases lay between the germline ends. CDR3 sequence reads: CASSPKTSRGNPDTQYF. The CDR3 nucleotides read TGTGCCAGCAGCCCTAAGACTAGTAGAGGGAACCCAGATACGCAGTATTTT.

The chain joins TRBV7-3 to TRBJ1-5; D is ambiguous. The CDR3 runs to 13 residues. Germline CDR1 reads SGHTA; CDR2 reads FQGTGA. The ends were cut back, 4 bases at V and 7 bases at J, with 11 bases in the middle. In nucleotides, the CDR3 is TGTGCCAGCAGCTCAATGACAACCCAGCCCCAGCATTTT. Translation gives CASSSMTTQPQHF.

The rearrangement links TRBV15 to TRBJ1-5, with D possibly being TRBD1 (6 bases). The CDR3 covers 14 residues. Germline-derived CDR1 and CDR2 are LNHNV and YYDKDF (reference sequence). Trimming took 3 bases from V and 3 from J, leaving 9 bases between them. CDR3 amino acids: CATSRGHDNQPQHF. CDR3 nucleotide sequence: TGTGCCACCAGCAGGGGACACGACAATCAGCCCCAGCATTTT.

The chain employs TRBV29-1 and TRBJ2-1; 8 positions agree with TRBD1. The CDR3 runs 14 residues. The V and J ends lost 5 bases and 5 bases, in that order; junction bases with no gene match: 8. Germline CDR1 is SQVTM and CDR2 is ANQGSEA. Here the CDR3 DNA reads TGCAGCGTTCCCCTCGGGACAGGCCACAATGAGCAGTTCTTC. Translation: CSVPLGTGHNEQFF.

The gene calls are TRBV11-3 and TRBJ2-1; D uncertain. There are 12 residues in the CDR3. Germline assignment: CDR1 SGHNT and CDR2 YENEEA. The germline V and J ends were trimmed by 8 bases and 6 bases, with 11 bases remaining between them. The CDR3 DNA is TGTGCCAGCGCGACTGGGCTCAATGAGCAGTTCTTC. Its translation is CASATGLNEQFF. The complete variable domain, with remaining parts taken from reference TRBV11-3 and TRBJ2-1, reads EAGVVQSPRYKIIEKKQPVAFWCNPISGHNTLYWYLQNLGQGPELLIRYENEEAVDDSQLPKDRFSAERLKGVDSTLKIQPAELGDSAVYLCASATGLNEQFFGPGTRLTVL.

The V and J genes are TRBV5-4 and TRBJ2-7; 8 bases are a match to TRBD2. CDR1 and CDR2 from the germline V gene are SGHNT and YYREEE (reference sequence). The V gene end was trimmed by 0 bases and the J gene end by 3 bases; junction bases not matched to a gene: 2. This CDR3 contains 14 residues. The CDR3 loop reads CASSLGLASYEQYF. DNA of the CDR3: TGTGCCAGCAGCTTGGGACTAGCGAGCTACGAGCAGTACTTC.

The chain recombines TRBV7-2 with TRBJ2-5; D call uncertain. Germline CDR1 SGHTA, CDR2 FQGNSA. Trimming left V 1 base short and J 1 base short, with 4 bases between. The CDR3 has 13 residues. The CDR3 spells CASSLVPQETQYF. DNA for the CDR3: TGTGCCAGCAGCTTAGTCCCCCAAGAGACCCAGTACTTC.